What follows are 13 T cell receptor beta chains derived from one specimen sequenced in a study of response to subunit inactivated influenza vaccine. Each CDR3 protein gets one entry after TCRdb re-called the RT-PCR reads with MiXCR. The sample records 490,000 or so distinct CDR3 sequences, about 7.6% being singletons. The sample here was PBMCs from blood, taken less than 30 months after vaccination. These TCRs come from a man aged 45-69 years who received an inactivated influenza vaccine.

This clonotype was picked up many times. This chain connects TRBV4-3 to TRBJ1-2; TRBD1 aligns across 9 bases. The V gene end was trimmed by 0 bases and the J gene end by 6 bases; junction bases not matched to a gene: 5. Per germline, CDR1 LGHNA and CDR2 YSLEER. CDR3 length: 15 residues. The CDR3 DNA reads as TGCGCCAGCAGCCAAGATCGGGACAGGGTCCATGGCTACACCTTC. Residues: CASSQDRDRVHGYTF.

Ten or more counts support this clonotype. Mismatch with germline at one junction end may stem from a read error. The chain couples TRBV12-3 or TRBV12-4 to TRBJ1-1; D call uncertain. The length of the CDR3 is 15 residues. The DNA for the CDR3 is TGTGCCAGCAGTTTAGATGCGGGGAGGAACGCTGAAGCTTTCTTT. Its translation: CASSLDAGRNAEAFF.

This clonotype was detected many times. DNA for the CDR3: TGCGCCAGCAGCCCCACCCGGGGGACCCCTTACAATGAGCAGTTCTTC. Translated, it gives CASSPTRGTPYNEQFF. The chain recombines TRBV5-1 with TRBJ2-1; TRBD2 might be the D (6 bases). The CDR3 is made up of 16 amino acids. Germline CDR1 reads SGHRS; CDR2 reads YFSETQ. V lost 4 bases and J 4 bases, leaving 18 bases between the germline ends.

This clonotype showed up just a few times. The chain joins TRBV5-1 to TRBJ1-4, with D maybe TRBD1 (5 bases). V lost 0 bases, J lost 4 bases, and 13 bases lay in between. The V gene's germline CDR1 is SGHRS and CDR2 YFSETQ. The CDR3 runs 16 residues. The CDR3 reads CASSLDLRGRNEKLFF. The CDR3 nucleotides read TGCGCCAGCAGCTTGGATTTAAGGGGCCGTAATGAAAAACTGTTTTTT.

This clonotype has a handful of counts. The chain recombines TRBV11-2 with TRBJ2-1; 15 bases line up with TRBD2. This CDR3 spans 17 amino acids. Germline V gene sequence: CDR1 SGHAT, CDR2 FQNNGV. V shed 4 bases and J 14 bases; nucleotides not matched to a gene: 15. DNA of the CDR3: TGTGCCAGCAGCTCCCGTTCTGGGGGACTAGCGGGGGGAAACGAGTTCTTC. Translating gives CASSSRSGGLAGGNEFF.

This clonotype was counted between two and nine times. The V call is TRBV29-1, the J call TRBJ1-2, with TRBD1 matching over 7 bases. After removal of 7 bases from V and 3 bases from J, the junction contained 2 bases not matched to a gene. This CDR3 has 11 amino acids. CDR1 and CDR2 from the germline V gene are SQVTM and ANQGSEA. The CDR3 DNA reads as TGCAGCGCAGGGGGGGACTATGGCTACACCTTC. Amino acids: CSAGGDYGYTF.

V gene TRBV7-9 combines with J gene TRBJ2-7; 7 positions match TRBD2. This CDR3 has 15 residues. Trimming took 2 bases from V and 2 from J; bases not matched to a gene: 6. Germline-derived CDR1 and CDR2 are SEHNR and FQNEAQ (reference sequence). The CDR3 DNA follows: TGTGCCAGCAGCTTATGGTCTAGCGGTCCCTACGAGCAGTACTTC. Translation gives CASSLWSSGPYEQYF.

V and J are TRBV4-2 and TRBJ2-3; 8 bases align to TRBD1. Trimming removed 1 base from V and 0 bases from J; junction bases left unmatched: 6. The CDR3 loop spans 17 amino acids. CDR1 and CDR2 (germline): LGHNA, YNFKEQ. The CDR3 here is CASSQGDGQGSTDTQYF. CDR3 bases: TGTGCCAGCAGCCAAGGAGACGGACAGGGTAGCACAGATACGCAGTATTTT.

This clonotype was picked up a small number of times. The V and J genes are TRBV20-1 and TRBJ2-1; weak D call: TRBD2 (7 bases). The CDR3 spans 14 residues. Germline V gene data show CDR1 as DFQATT and CDR2 as SNEGSKA (reference sequence). V lost 2 bases and J lost 9, with 17 bases in between. The CDR3 spells CSARSGGPRSEQFF. In DNA form, the CDR3 reads TGCAGTGCTAGATCGGGGGGCCCTAGGAGTGAGCAGTTCTTC.

This clonotype was seen at least ten times. J is TRBJ2-2 and V is TRBV28; D is unclear. The CDR3 consists of 13 residues. V shed 6 bases and J shed 5 bases, with 10 bases lying between them. Germline CDR1 and CDR2: MDHEN and SYDVKM. The CDR3 DNA follows: TGTGCCAGCAGCCTAATAGGTACCGGGGAGCTGTTTTTT. It translates to CASSLIGTGELFF.

This clonotype came up a few times. V usage is TRBV7-2 and J usage is TRBJ2-3; 8 bases are a match to TRBD2. This CDR3 has 17 amino acids. V shed 5 bases and J 2 bases; nucleotides not matched to a gene: 12. Germline CDR1 and CDR2: SGHTA and FQGNSA. In DNA, the CDR3 is TGTGCCAGCAGCCCCCTAGGGGCGGGAGGTTCCACAGATACGCAGTATTTT. Amino acid sequence: CASSPLGAGGSTDTQYF.

This clonotype was observed a handful of times. J is TRBJ1-1 and V is TRBV4-3; TRBD1 matches 7 bases. The germline V gene has CDR1 LGHNA and CDR2 YSLEER. J gave up 8 bases and V 1 base, and 10 bases lay outside the gene matches. CDR3 size: 15 residues. The DNA of the CDR3 is TGCGCCAGCAGCCAAGGAGGGGGCGCGAGGCGGGAAGCTTTCTTT. It translates to CASSQGGGARREAFF.

This clonotype was counted many times. The junction does not match germline at one end; this may be a read error. The genes are TRBV24-1 and TRBJ2-1, with D maybe TRBD2 (6 bases). Germline values: CDR1 KGHDR, CDR2 SFDVKD. This CDR3 has 16 amino acids. Here the CDR3 DNA reads TGTGCCACCAGCGATTGGGGGGTTGACAGTTTGAATGAGCAGTTCTTC. Protein: CATSDWGVDSLNEQFF.